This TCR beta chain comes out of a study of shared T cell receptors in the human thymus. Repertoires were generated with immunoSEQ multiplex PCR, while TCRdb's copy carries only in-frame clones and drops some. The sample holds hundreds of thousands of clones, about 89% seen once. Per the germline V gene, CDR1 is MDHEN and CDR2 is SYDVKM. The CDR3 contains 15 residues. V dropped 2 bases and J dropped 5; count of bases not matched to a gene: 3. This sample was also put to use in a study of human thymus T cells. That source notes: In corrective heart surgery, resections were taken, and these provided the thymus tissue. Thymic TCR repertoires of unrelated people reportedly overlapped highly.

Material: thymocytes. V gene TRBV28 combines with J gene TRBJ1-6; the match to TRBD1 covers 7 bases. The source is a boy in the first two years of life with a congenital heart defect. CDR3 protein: CASSLVGTDNSPLHF. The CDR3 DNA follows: TGTGCCAGCAGTTTAGTAGGGACAGATAATTCACCCCTCCACTTT.